This T cell receptor beta chain was profiled in a study of blood T cell repertoires in COVID-19. Assay used: immunoSEQ multiplex PCR; TCRdb lists only in-frame clones, some missing. This sample has 410,000 or so clones, with 86% found just once. This CDR3 has 12 amino acids. Trimming took 5 bases from V and 7 from J, leaving 12 bases between them. Germline-derived CDR1 and CDR2 are MNHEY and SMNVEV (reference sequence). The sample consisted of peripheral blood. This TCR was sampled from a woman aged 25-40 years with active or convalescent COVID-19. The chain carries TRBV27 and TRBJ2-7, with a possible D match to TRBD2 (5 bases). DNA of the CDR3: TGTGCCAGCAGTGAGGTGAGAGGGGAGCAGTACTTC. Protein sequence: CASSEVRGEQYF.